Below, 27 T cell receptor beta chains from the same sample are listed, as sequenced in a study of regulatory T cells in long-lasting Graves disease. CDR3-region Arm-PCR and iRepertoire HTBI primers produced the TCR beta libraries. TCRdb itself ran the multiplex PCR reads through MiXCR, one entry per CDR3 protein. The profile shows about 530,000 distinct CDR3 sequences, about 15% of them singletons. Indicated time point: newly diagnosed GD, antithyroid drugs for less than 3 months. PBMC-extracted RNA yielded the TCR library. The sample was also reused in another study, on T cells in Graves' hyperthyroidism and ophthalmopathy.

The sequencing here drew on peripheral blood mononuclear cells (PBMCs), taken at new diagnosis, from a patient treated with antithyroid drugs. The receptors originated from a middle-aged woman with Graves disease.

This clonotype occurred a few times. The CDR3: CASSDGGGSAFF. The CDR3 region has the DNA TGTGCCAGCAGTGATGGGGGGGGGTCGGCTTTCTTT. The rearrangement joins TRBV25-1 to TRBJ1-1; tentatively, D is TRBD1 (5 bases). This CDR3 region has 12 residues. The V end was cut by 3 bases, the J end by 11 bases, with 13 bases between. Germline values: CDR1 MGHDK, CDR2 SYGVNS. The whole variable domain, remainder taken from reference TRBV25-1 and TRBJ1-1, is EADIYQTPRYLVIGTGKKITLECSQTMGHDKMYWYQQDPGMELHLIHYSYGVNSTEKGDLSSESTVSRIRTEHFPLTLESARPSHTSQYLCASSDGGGSAFFGQGTRLTVV.

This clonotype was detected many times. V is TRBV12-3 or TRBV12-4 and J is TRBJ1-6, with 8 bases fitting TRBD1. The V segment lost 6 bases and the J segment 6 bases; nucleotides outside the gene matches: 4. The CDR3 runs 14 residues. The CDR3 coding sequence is TGTGCCAGCAGGGAACAGGGGGGTAATTCACCCCTCCACTTT. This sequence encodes CASREQGGNSPLHF.

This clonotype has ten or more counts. CDR3 amino acids: CASSLWGGETGDTQYF. The CDR3 DNA is TGTGCCAGCAGCTTATGGGGGGGGGAGACAGGAGATACGCAGTATTTT. The chain uses TRBV7-2 and TRBJ2-3; tentatively, D is TRBD2 (7 bases). Germline lookup yields CDR1 SGHTA and CDR2 FQGNSA. V lost 2 bases and J 5 bases, leaving 17 bases between the germline ends. The CDR3 loop spans 16 amino acids. Complete variable domain (other parts from reference TRBV7-2 and TRBJ2-3): GAGVSQSPSNKVTEKGKDVELRCDPISGHTALYWYRQSLGQGLEFLIYFQGNSAPDKSGLPSDRFSAERTGGSVSTLTIQRTQQEDSAVYLCASSLWGGETGDTQYFGPGTRLTVL.

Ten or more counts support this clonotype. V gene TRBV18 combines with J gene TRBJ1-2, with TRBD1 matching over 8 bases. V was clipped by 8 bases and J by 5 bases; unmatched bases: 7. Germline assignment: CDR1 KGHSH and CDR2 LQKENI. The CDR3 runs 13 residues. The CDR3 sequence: CASSPDRVYGYTF. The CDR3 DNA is TGTGCCAGCAGCCCGGACAGGGTATATGGCTACACCTTC.

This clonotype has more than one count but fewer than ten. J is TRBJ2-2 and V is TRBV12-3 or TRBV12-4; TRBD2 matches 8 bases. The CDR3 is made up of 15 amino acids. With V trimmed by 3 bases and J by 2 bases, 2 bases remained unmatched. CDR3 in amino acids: CASSFAGGNTGELFF. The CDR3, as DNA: TGTGCCAGCAGTTTCGCGGGGGGCAACACCGGGGAGCTGTTTTTT.

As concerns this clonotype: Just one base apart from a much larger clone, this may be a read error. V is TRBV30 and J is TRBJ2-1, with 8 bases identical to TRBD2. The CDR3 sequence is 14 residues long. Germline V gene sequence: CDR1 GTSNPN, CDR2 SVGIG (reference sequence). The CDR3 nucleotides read TGTGCCTGCCCGGGGGGGAGCTCCTACAATGTGCAGTTCTTC. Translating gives CACPGGSSYNVQFF. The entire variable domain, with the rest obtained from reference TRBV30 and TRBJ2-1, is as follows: SQTIHQWPATLVQPVGSPLSLECTVEGTSNPNLYWYRQAAGRGLQLLFYSVGIGQISSEVPQNLSASRPQDRQFILSSKKLLLSDSGFYLCACPGGSSYNVQFFGPGTRLTVL.

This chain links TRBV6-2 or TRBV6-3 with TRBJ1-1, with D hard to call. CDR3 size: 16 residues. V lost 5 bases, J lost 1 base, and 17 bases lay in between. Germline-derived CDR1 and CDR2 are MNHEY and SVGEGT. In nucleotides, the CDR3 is TGTGCCAGCAGTGAAGCTTTGCTCTGGGCGAACACTGAAGCTTTCTTT. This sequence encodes CASSEALLWANTEAFF.

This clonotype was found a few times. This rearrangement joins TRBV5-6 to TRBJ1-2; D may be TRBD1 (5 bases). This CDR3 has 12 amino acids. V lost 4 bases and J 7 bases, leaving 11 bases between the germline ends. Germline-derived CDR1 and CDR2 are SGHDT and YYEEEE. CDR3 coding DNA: TGTGCCAGCAGCCCCTGGGGCGTTGGCTACACCTTC. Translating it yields CASSPWGVGYTF.

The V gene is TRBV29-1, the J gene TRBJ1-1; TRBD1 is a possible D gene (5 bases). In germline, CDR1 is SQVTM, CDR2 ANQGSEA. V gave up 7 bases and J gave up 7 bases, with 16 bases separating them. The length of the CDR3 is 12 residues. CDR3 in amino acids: CSARGTQGEAFF. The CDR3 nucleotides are TGCAGCGCAAGAGGAACGCAGGGTGAAGCTTTCTTT.

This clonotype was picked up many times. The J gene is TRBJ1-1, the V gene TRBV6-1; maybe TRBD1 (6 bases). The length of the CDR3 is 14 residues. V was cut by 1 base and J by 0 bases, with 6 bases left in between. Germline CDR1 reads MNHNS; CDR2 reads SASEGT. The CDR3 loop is CASSEDRVNTEAFF. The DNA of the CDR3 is TGTGCCAGCAGTGAAGACAGGGTGAACACTGAAGCTTTCTTT.

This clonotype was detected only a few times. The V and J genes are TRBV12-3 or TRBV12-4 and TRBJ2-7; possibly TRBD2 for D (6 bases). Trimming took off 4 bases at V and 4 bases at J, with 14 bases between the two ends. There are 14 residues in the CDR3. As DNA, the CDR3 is TGTGCCAGCAGTTGGTCGGGGGTACGGTACGAGCAGTACTTC. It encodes CASSWSGVRYEQYF.

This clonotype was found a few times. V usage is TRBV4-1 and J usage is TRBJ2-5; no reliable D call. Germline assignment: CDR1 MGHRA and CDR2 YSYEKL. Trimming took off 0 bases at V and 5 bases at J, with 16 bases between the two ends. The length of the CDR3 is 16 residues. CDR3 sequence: CASSQDYGRPFETQYF. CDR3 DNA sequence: TGCGCCAGCAGCCAAGATTACGGACGTCCGTTCGAGACCCAGTACTTC.

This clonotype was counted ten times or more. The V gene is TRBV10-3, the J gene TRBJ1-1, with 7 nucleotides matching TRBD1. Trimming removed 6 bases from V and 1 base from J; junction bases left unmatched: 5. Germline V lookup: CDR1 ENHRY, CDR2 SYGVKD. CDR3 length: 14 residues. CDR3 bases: TGTGCCATCAGAGCCGGGACAGCGAACACTGAAGCTTTCTTT. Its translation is CAIRAGTANTEAFF.

The CDR3 coding sequence is TGCGCCAGCAGCCTAGCAGGGGACCCAGGAAACACCATATATTTT. As protein: CASSLAGDPGNTIYF. The chain couples TRBV5-1 to TRBJ1-3; tentative D call: TRBD1 (6 bases). In germline, CDR1 is SGHRS, CDR2 YFSETQ. V shed 4 bases and J shed 4 bases, with 15 bases lying between them. The CDR3 is 15 residues long.

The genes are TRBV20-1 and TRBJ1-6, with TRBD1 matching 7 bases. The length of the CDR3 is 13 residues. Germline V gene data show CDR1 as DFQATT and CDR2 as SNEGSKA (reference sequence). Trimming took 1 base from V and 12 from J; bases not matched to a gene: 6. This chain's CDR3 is CSARGTGVEPLHF. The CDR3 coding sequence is TGCAGTGCTAGAGGTACAGGGGTCGAACCCCTCCACTTT.

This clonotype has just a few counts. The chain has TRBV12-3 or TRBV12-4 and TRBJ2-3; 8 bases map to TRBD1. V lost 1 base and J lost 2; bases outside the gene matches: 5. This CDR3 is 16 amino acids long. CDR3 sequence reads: CASSLDTGGFTDTQYF. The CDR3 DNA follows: TGTGCCAGCAGTTTAGATACAGGGGGTTTCACAGATACGCAGTATTTT.

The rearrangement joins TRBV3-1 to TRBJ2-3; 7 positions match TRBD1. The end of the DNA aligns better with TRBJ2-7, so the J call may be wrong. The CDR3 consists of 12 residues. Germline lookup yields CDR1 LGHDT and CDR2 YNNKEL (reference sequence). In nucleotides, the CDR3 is TGTGCCACCCGGGACAGACTATACGAGCAGTACTTC. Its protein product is CATRDRLYEQYF.

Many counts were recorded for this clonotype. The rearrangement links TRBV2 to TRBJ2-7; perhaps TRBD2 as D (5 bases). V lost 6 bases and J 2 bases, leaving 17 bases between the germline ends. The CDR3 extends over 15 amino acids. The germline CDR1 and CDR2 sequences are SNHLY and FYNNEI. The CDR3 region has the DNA TGTGCCAGCAGCATCAGAGGGCCCTTGGCCTACGAGCAGTACTTC. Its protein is CASSIRGPLAYEQYF.

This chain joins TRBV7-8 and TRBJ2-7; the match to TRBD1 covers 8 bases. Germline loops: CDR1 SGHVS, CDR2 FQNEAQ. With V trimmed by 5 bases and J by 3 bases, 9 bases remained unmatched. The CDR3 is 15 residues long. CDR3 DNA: TGTGCCAGCAGCCAAAACAGGGGGACCGTCTACGAGCAGTACTTC. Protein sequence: CASSQNRGTVYEQYF.

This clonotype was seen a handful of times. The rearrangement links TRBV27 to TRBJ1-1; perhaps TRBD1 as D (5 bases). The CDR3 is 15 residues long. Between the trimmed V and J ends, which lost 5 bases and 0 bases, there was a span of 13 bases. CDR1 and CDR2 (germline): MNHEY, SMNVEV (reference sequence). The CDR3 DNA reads TGTGCCAGCAGTCTAGGGGACGGCCTGAACACTGAAGCTTTCTTT. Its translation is CASSLGDGLNTEAFF.

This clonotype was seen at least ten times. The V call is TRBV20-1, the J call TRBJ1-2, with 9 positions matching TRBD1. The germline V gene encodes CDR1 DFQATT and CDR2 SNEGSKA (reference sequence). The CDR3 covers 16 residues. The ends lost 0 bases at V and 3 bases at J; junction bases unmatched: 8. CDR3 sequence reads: CSARDGGQGFYYGYTF. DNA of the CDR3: TGCAGTGCTAGAGATGGGGGACAGGGCTTTTACTATGGCTACACCTTC.

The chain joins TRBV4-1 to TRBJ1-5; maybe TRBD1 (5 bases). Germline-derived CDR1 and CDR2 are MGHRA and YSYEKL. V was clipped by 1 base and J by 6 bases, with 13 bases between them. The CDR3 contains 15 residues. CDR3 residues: CASSQGGLFIQPQHF. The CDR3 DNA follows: TGCGCCAGCAGCCAAGGGGGCTTGTTTATTCAGCCCCAGCATTTT.

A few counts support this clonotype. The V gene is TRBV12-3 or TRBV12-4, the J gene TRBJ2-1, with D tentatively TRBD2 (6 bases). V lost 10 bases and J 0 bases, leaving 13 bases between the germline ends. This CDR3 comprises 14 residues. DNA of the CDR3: TGTGCCAATAGCGGAAAAGGCTCCTACAATGAGCAGTTCTTC. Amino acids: CANSGKGSYNEQFF.

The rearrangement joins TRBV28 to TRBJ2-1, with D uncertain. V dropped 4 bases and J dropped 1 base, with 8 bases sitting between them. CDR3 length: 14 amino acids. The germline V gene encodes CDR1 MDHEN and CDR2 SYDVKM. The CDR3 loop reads CASSSSPSYNEQFF. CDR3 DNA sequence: TGTGCCAGCAGTTCCTCCCCGTCCTACAATGAGCAGTTCTTC.

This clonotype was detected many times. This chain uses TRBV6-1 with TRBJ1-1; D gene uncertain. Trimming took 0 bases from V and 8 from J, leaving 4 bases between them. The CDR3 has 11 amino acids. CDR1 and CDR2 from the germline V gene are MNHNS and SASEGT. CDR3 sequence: CASSEAVEAFF. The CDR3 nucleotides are TGTGCCAGCAGTGAAGCGGTGGAAGCTTTCTTT.

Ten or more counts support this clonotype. CDR3 DNA: TGTGCCAGCAGCAACCGGGACAGCTCCTACGAGCAGTACTTC. This encodes CASSNRDSSYEQYF. The chain recombines TRBV7-9 with TRBJ2-7; 7 bases fit TRBD1. Germline CDR1 SEHNR, CDR2 FQNEAQ (reference sequence). This CDR3 spans 14 amino acids. V gave up 5 bases and J gave up 0 bases; unmatched junction bases: 4.

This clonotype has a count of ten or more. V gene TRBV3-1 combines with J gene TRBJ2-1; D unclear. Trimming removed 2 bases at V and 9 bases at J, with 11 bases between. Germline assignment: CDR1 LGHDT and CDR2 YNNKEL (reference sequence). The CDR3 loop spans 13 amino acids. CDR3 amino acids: CASSQSRRSEQFF. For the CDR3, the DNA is TGTGCCAGCAGCCAATCGAGGCGGTCTGAGCAGTTCTTC.